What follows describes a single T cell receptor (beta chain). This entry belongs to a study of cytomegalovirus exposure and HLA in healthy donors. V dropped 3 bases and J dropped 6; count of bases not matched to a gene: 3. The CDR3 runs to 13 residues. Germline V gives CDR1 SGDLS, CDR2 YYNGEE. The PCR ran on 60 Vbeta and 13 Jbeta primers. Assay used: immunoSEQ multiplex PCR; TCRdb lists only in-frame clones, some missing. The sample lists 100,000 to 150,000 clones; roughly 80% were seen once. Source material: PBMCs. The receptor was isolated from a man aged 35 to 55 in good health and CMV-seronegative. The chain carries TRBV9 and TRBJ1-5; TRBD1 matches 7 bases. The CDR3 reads CASSEGGSQPQHF. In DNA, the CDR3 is TGTGCCAGCAGCGAAGGGGGCAGTCAGCCCCAGCATTTT.